The 18 T cell receptor beta chains below come from one sample, sequenced in a study of blood T cell repertoires in COVID-19. TCRdb's table, derived via immunoSEQ multiplex PCR, lists solely in-frame clones and lacks some. The sample has 470,000 or so clones; roughly 85% are singletons. Input material: PBMCs or T cells enriched from blood (not recorded which). These receptors were taken from a woman aged 18-29 years with acute COVID-19.

The chain uses TRBV7-9 and TRBJ1-1; perhaps TRBD1 as D (6 bases). The ends were cut back, 5 bases at V and 7 bases at J, with 20 bases in the middle. The CDR3 runs to 15 residues. Germline CDR1 is SEHNR and CDR2 is FQNEAQ (reference sequence). Here the CDR3 reads CASSPKGDLLGEAFF. Written as DNA, the CDR3 is TGTGCCAGCAGCCCGAAGGGGGACCTCCTGGGTGAAGCTTTCTTT.

V gene TRBV11-2 combines with J gene TRBJ2-2; tentatively, D is TRBD1 (7 bases). This CDR3 is 14 amino acids long. V lost 1 base and J lost 9, with 12 bases in between. Germline V CDR1 and CDR2: SGHAT, FQNNGV. CDR3 in amino acids: CASSLASGGRELFF. CDR3 nucleotides: TGTGCCAGCAGCTTAGCGTCAGGGGGGCGGGAGCTGTTTTTT.

In nucleotides, the CDR3 is TGTGCCAGCAGTTCCGCTGGGACAGGTAGTAACACTGAAGCTTTCTTT. Its protein product is CASSSAGTGSNTEAFF. This chain joins TRBV27 and TRBJ1-1; TRBD1 matches at 8 bases. Trimming at V came to 4 bases and at J to 2 bases, leaving 9 bases not matched to a gene. The CDR3 covers 16 residues. Per germline, CDR1 MNHEY and CDR2 SMNVEV (reference sequence).

CDR3 DNA: TGCGCCAGCAGCCCGGGAGGGCTAGCGGACTCCTACGAGCAGTACTTC. Encoded protein: CASSPGGLADSYEQYF. This chain joins TRBV5-1 and TRBJ2-7; 8 nucleotides match TRBD2. The J segment lost 0 bases and the V segment lost 4 bases, leaving 9 bases of the junction unmatched. The CDR3 has 16 amino acids. Germline V gene lookup returns CDR1 SGHRS and CDR2 YFSETQ. The variable domain in full, with the rest retrieved from reference TRBV5-1 and TRBJ2-7, is KAGVTQTPRYLIKTRGQQVTLSCSPISGHRSVSWYQQTPGQGLQFLFEYFSETQRNKGNFPGRFSGRQFSNSRSEMNVSTLELGDSALYLCASSPGGLADSYEQYFGPGTRLTVT.

The chain recombines TRBV5-1 with TRBJ2-3, with TRBD1 matching 8 bases. Trimming took 3 bases from V and 1 from J; bases not matched to a gene: 10. The CDR3 covers 17 residues. Per germline, CDR1 SGHRS and CDR2 YFSETQ. The CDR3 bases are TGCGCCAGCAGCTGGGGGACAGGAAGCACGCGCACAGATACGCAGTATTTT. This translates into CASSWGTGSTRTDTQYF.

This clone is a singleton in its sample. This rearrangement joins TRBV19 to TRBJ1-3, with 7 bases fitting TRBD1. CDR3 length equals 19 residues. CDR1 and CDR2 (germline): LNHDA, SQIVND (reference sequence). With 5 bases clipped from V and 4 bases from J, the junction kept 20 bases outside the gene matches. CDR3 in amino acids: CASSLQTTGRPSWGNTIYF. The DNA for the CDR3 is TGTGCCAGTAGTCTTCAAACGACAGGGAGGCCCTCTTGGGGAAACACCATATATTTT.

This clone was counted between two and nine times. The J gene is TRBJ1-5, the V gene TRBV12-3 or TRBV12-4, with no clear D. V was cut by 5 bases and J by 5 bases, with 7 bases left in between. The CDR3 contains 12 residues. The CDR3 loop is CASSLLDQPQHF. CDR3 nucleotide sequence: TGTGCCAGCAGTCTACTCGATCAGCCCCAGCATTTT.

This clone has a single count. The chain joins TRBV7-9 to TRBJ2-5; TRBD2 agrees at 9 bases. The trim removed 3 bases at V and 3 bases at J, leaving 5 bases unmatched. The germline V gene has CDR1 SEHNR and CDR2 FQNEAQ (reference sequence). This CDR3 has 15 amino acids. In DNA form, the CDR3 reads TGTGCCAGCAGCTTTAGGCTAGCGGGGAAAGAGACCCAGTACTTC. This codes for CASSFRLAGKETQYF.

The chain couples TRBV7-9 to TRBJ1-2, with 7 bases identical to TRBD1. The ends lost 1 base at V and 4 bases at J; junction bases unmatched: 3. In germline, CDR1 is SEHNR, CDR2 FQNEAQ (reference sequence). This CDR3 comprises 14 residues. DNA for the CDR3: TGTGCCAGCAGCTTAGGACAGGGAACCTATGGCTACACCTTC. Residues: CASSLGQGTYGYTF.

This sequence joins TRBV28 and TRBJ2-7, with D tentatively TRBD1 (5 bases). Germline-derived CDR1 and CDR2 are MDHEN and SYDVKM. V lost 7 bases and J 3 bases, leaving 10 bases between the germline ends. The CDR3 covers 12 residues. In nucleotides, the CDR3 is TGTGCCAGCAATACTCAGGGCTACGAGCAGTACTTC. This codes for CASNTQGYEQYF.

The rearrangement uses TRBV7-9 and TRBJ1-4; 10 nucleotides line up with TRBD1. The length of the CDR3 is 16 residues. V was pared by 5 bases and J by 4 bases, with 7 bases of the junction left unmatched. Germline V CDR1 and CDR2: SEHNR, FQNEAQ (reference sequence). The CDR3 sequence is CASSQGTGAINEKLFF. DNA of the CDR3: TGTGCCAGCAGCCAAGGGACAGGGGCGATTAATGAAAAACTGTTTTTT. Together with reference TRBV7-9 and TRBJ1-4, the CDR3 gives the full variable domain: DTGVSQNPRHKITKRGQNVTFRCDPISEHNRLYWYRQTLGQGPEFLTYFQNEAQLEKSRLLSDRFSAERPKGSFSTLEIQRTEQGDSAMYLCASSQGTGAINEKLFFGSGTQLSVL.

This chain connects TRBV5-1 to TRBJ1-2, with 7 positions matching TRBD1. The CDR3 has 12 residues. V was pared by 6 bases and J by 4 bases, with 3 bases of the junction left unmatched. The germline CDR1 and CDR2 sequences are SGHRS and YFSETQ. This CDR3 reads CASITGAYGYTF. CDR3 coding DNA: TGCGCCAGCATTACAGGGGCCTATGGCTACACCTTC.

The chain is built from TRBV7-2 and TRBJ1-2; 8 positions agree with TRBD1. The V segment lost 2 bases and the J segment 6 bases; nucleotides outside the gene matches: 8. CDR1 SGHTA and CDR2 FQGNSA come from the germline V gene. The CDR3 totals 15 residues. CDR3 DNA sequence: TGTGCCAGCAGCTTACTTAGGACAGGGCCTAATGGCTACACCTTC. As protein: CASSLLRTGPNGYTF.

This chain joins TRBV21-1 and TRBJ1-5; the table assigns TRBD1, which was not confirmed against the DNA. TRBV21-1 is termed a pseudogene. CDR3 size: 15 residues. Here the CDR3 reads CASSSPDRANQPQHF. CDR3 nucleotide sequence: TGTGCCAGCAGCAGCCCGGACAGGGCCAATCAGCCCCAGCATTTT.

This clone was seen once. The chain has TRBV10-3 and TRBJ1-1; D perhaps matches TRBD1 (5 bases). Germline V lookup: CDR1 ENHRY, CDR2 SYGVKD. Trimming left V 0 bases short and J 10 bases short, with 12 bases between. This CDR3 contains 13 residues. This CDR3 reads CAISESGGRGAFF. DNA for the CDR3: TGTGCCATCAGTGAGTCAGGAGGGAGGGGAGCTTTCTTT.

This chain connects TRBV5-4 to TRBJ1-2; 8 positions agree with TRBD1. J gave up 4 bases and V 2 bases, and 1 base lay outside the gene matches. This CDR3 contains 13 residues. CDR1 and CDR2 from the germline V gene are SGHNT and YYREEE (reference sequence). The CDR3 DNA sequence: TGTGCCAGCAGCTTACAGGGGGGCTATGGCTACACCTTC. Translating gives CASSLQGGYGYTF.

The genes are TRBV5-1 and TRBJ1-1; possibly TRBD1 for D (5 bases). Germline V gene lookup returns CDR1 SGHRS and CDR2 YFSETQ. V was trimmed by 1 base and J by 1 base, leaving 11 bases between them. The CDR3 covers 15 residues. DNA of the CDR3: TGCGCCAGCAGCTTGTCGGGACTGACGAACACTGAAGCTTTCTTT. Protein product: CASSLSGLTNTEAFF.

This chain links TRBV11-2 with TRBJ1-2; D uncertain. V shed 1 base and J shed 6 bases, with 12 bases lying between them. CDR3 length: 14 residues. Germline V lookup: CDR1 SGHAT, CDR2 FQNNGV. CDR3 region: CASSLARTRDGYTF. CDR3 nucleotide sequence: TGTGCCAGCAGCTTAGCACGCACTAGAGATGGCTACACCTTC.